This is a list of T cell receptor beta chains from one sample in a study of molecular identifiers for immune sequencing clone quantification. One entry per CDR3 protein, called by TCRdb with MiXCR from the PCR reads. This table has about 36,000 distinct CDR3 sequences, roughly 18% appearing once. The sample comprised naive CD8+ T cells from blood, with Jurkat cell RNA spiked in. The receptors were sampled from a human donor in good health. Some libraries in this study had Jurkat cell RNA spiked in. The CDR3 runs from the conserved cysteine through the conserved F or W. A D gene is named only where the DNA matches it firmly. Expanded clones get a size class; other rows say once, few or many, or leave the size out.

CDR3 protein	CDR3 DNA	V gene	D gene	clone size	J gene
CASSFRTSPGQKEDETQYF	TGTGCCAGCAGCTTTCGGACCTCACCCGGACAGAAGGAGGATGAGACCCAGTACTTC	TRBV7-9	NA	many	TRBJ2-5
CASSITSGPYNEQFF	TGTGCCAGCAGCATTACTAGCGGACCTTACAATGAGCAGTTCTTC	TRBV7-2	TRBD2	NA	TRBJ2-1
CSATAGTGGETQYF	TGCAGTGCCACCGCCGGGACAGGTGGGGAGACCCAGTACTTC	TRBV20-1	TRBD1	few	TRBJ2-5
CASSHRGQETQYF	TGTGCCAGCAGCCACCGGGGGCAAGAGACCCAGTACTTC	TRBV12-3/TRBV12-4	NA	many	TRBJ2-5
CASSWGTSGYNEQFF	TGTGCCAGTAGTTGGGGGACTAGCGGCTACAATGAGCAGTTCTTC	TRBV19	TRBD2	few	TRBJ2-1
CSVQGDTQYF	TGCAGCGTCCAGGGGGATACGCAGTATTTT	TRBV29-1	NA	many	TRBJ2-3
CATAAGGPSHEQFF	TGTGCCACCGCGGCGGGAGGGCCAAGTCATGAGCAGTTCTTC	TRBV15	TRBD2	NA	TRBJ2-1
CASRQTGGSTGELFF	TGCGCCAGCAGACAGACGGGGGGGAGCACCGGGGAGCTGTTTTTT	TRBV4-3	TRBD2	many	TRBJ2-2
CASSDVRSEQYF	TGTGCCAGCAGCGATGTTCGCTCCGAGCAGTACTTC	TRBV11-2	NA	few	TRBJ2-7
CASSQDLGRLARFPSVNEQFF	TGTGCCAGCAGCCAAGATCTCGGGAGACTAGCGCGGTTTCCCTCCGTCAATGAGCAGTTCTTC	TRBV4-2	TRBD2	many	TRBJ2-1
CSATSFSYNEQFF	TGCAGTGCTACTAGCTTCTCCTACAATGAGCAGTTCTTC	TRBV20-1	NA	NA	TRBJ2-1
CSARPGSEYSNQPQHF	TGCAGTGCTAGACCCGGGAGCGAATATAGCAATCAGCCCCAGCATTTT	TRBV20-1	NA	many	TRBJ1-5
CASSLGVEPQHF	TGTGCCAGCAGCTTGGGGGTCGAGCCCCAGCATTTT	TRBV5-6	NA	many	TRBJ1-5
CASSFGTEAFF	TGTGCCAGCAGCTTTGGGACTGAAGCTTTCTTT	TRBV7-8	NA	NA	TRBJ1-1